This TCR beta chain was profiled in a study of human versus mouse CDR3 diversity and MHC coevolution (dated by TCRdb to about 2017). In the study overall: According to reports, the immunoSEQ assay detects one in 200,000 T cells and minimizes multiplex PCR amplification bias. Across mouse and human samples, each sample had between about 0.6 x 10^7 and 1.6 x 10^7 valid reads. Human naive CD4 T cell repertoires served as a reference for TCR selection on multiple MHC II alleles, compared against human-TCR-locus transgenic mice with single MHC II. Three healthy volunteer blood donors made up the human cohort, with one aged 30 to 40, one aged 40 to 49 and one aged 60 to 70 at collection.

Points on this clone: This clone's antigen is unknown. Per-base qualities were not stored, and no clone one base away is much larger.

The germline V and J ends show losses of 5 bases and 0 bases respectively, and no gene match explains 6 bases of the junction. CDR1 and CDR2 are drawn from the germline V gene: MNHEY, SVGAGI. The CDR3 numbers 15 residues from cysteine through phenylalanine. Only CDR3 DNA remains: 45 bases, in frame from the first base. Results the study describes overall, beyond this receptor: On average, humans had more CDR3 deletions and insertions than mice, indicating greater exonuclease and TdT activity. Among all compared groups, two of the three human donors had the lowest clonal inequality scores. The largest TCR beta repertoire according to iCHAO1 estimates belonged to humans, at about 1.6 million clonotypes, a result attributed likely to selection by multiple MHC II molecules. Because human T cells were selected on several MHC II alleles, repertoire diversity was not considered directly comparable between humans and mice.

The QIAGEN blood and tissue kit was used to extract genomic DNA from the sorted cells, and that DNA was then quantified on a NanoDrop 1000. Using multiplex PCR of genomic DNA, the immunoSEQ platform deep sequenced and quantified the TCR alpha and beta chains. In the source study's methods: Annotation of the TCR sequences relied on IMGT gene and region definitions. As a stand-in for the preselection repertoire, out-of-frame rearrangements were used and set against in-frame clonotypes. Repertoire size was estimated with the iCHAO1 estimator supplied with the immunoSEQ platform. Clonal inequality was measured with a Gini index on in-frame amino acid clonotypes, based on the Lorenz curve. The intersect function in the R package tcR was used to count shared clonotypes, while the Jaccard index served to score similarity. Principal component analysis of V, J and V-J usage frequencies was run with the R prcomp function without normalization. Not all clones reach the TCRdb copy of this immuneACCESS table, which keeps in-frame sequences only. Checked studies attribute under half of the gap to unresolved V genes and leave the rest unexplained. Clone size and V and J calls were adopted from that table, with D and trimming inferred from the DNA. Within this sample are tens of thousands of clones, with 80% to 95% of them counted one time only. The ten largest clones add up to 1.3% to 1.5% of the sample.

Fluorescence-activated cell sorting was used to isolate naive CD4 T cells, defined as CD45RO-negative and CD62L-positive, from PBMCs. Each donor gave approximately 50 ml of fresh peripheral blood, from which PBMCs were isolated by Ficoll density centrifugation. Cells were sorted on a FACSAria III instrument, and every sample had a purity above 85%. Recombination joined TRBV6-5 with TRBJ2-7; 8 central bases correspond to TRBD2. This receptor was obtained from a person between 25 and 75 years old in good health. The sequencing sample was made of naive CD4+ T cells from blood. Per the publication, the cell subset or site label means: CD45RO-negative CD62L-positive naive CD4 T cells. The base sequence is TGTGCCAGCAGTCCTACGGGGGGGGGCTCCTACGAGCAGTACTTC. Its protein product is CASSPTGGGSYEQYF.